Reported below is one T cell receptor beta chain. Produced via immunoSEQ multiplex PCR; TCRdb's table is partial and in-frame only. The sample shows about 80,000 clones, under 99% of them seen only once. The data originate from a study of technical replicates of blood from a few donors. Germline V gene lookup returns CDR1 SQVTM and CDR2 ANQGSEA. V was pared by 6 bases and J by 5 bases, with 4 bases of the junction left unmatched. This CDR3 has 13 residues. Sequenced: T cells isolated from PBMCs. V is TRBV29-1 and J is TRBJ2-7; TRBD2 agrees at 13 bases. The clonotype was recovered from a human donor in good health. CDR3 in amino acids: CSVGLAGEDEQYF. The CDR3 DNA reads as TGCAGCGTCGGACTAGCGGGAGAGGACGAGCAGTACTTC.